These 11 T cell receptor beta chains were all obtained from the same sample, sequenced in a study of immune characterization of retroperitoneal liposarcoma. TCRdb ran MiXCR on the PCR reads and lists one entry per CDR3 protein. The repertoire includes about 19,000 distinct CDR3 sequences, approximately 37% of them detected once, and approximately 8% sits in the top ten. Sequencing was done on a sample of blood. These receptors were obtained from a male donor with retroperitoneal liposarcoma.

This chain connects TRBV6-1 to TRBJ2-1; D is possibly TRBD2 (5 bases). Gene TRBJ2-7 matches the end of the DNA better, so the J call may be wrong. The germline V gene encodes CDR1 MNHNS and CDR2 SASEGT. This CDR3 region has 15 residues. In DNA, the CDR3 is TGTGCCAGCAGTTCCGGGATCTCGGGCTCCGGCGAGCAGTACTTC. The encoded protein is CASSSGISGSGEQYF.

This clonotype is labeled medium-sized. The rearrangement joins TRBV6-1 to TRBJ2-1; no reliable D call. The V and J ends lost 8 bases and 10 bases respectively, with 15 bases between them. The V gene's germline CDR1 is MNHNS and CDR2 SASEGT. CDR3 length: 12 residues. Here the CDR3 DNA reads TGTGCCAGCGCCGACACTCCCTACGAGCAGTTCTTC. This codes for CASADTPYEQFF.

On this clonotype itself: Relative to the germline gene, one junction end is altered; a read error may explain this. The chain has TRBV6-1 and TRBJ2-3; 8 bases map to TRBD2. The J call may be wrong; the DNA end is better matched by TRBJ2-7. The CDR3 totals 11 residues. Germline values: CDR1 MNHNS, CDR2 SASEGT. CDR3 nucleotide sequence: TGCGCCAGCGGACTAGCCCTCGCGCAGTACTTC. Its translation: CASGLALAQYF.

The CDR3 loop reads CASNDRGRVNTEAFF. CDR3 bases: TGTGCCAGCAACGACAGGGGTCGAGTGAACACTGAAGCTTTCTTT. The genes are TRBV6-1 and TRBJ1-1, with 8 bases fitting TRBD1. Germline V gene sequence: CDR1 MNHNS, CDR2 SASEGT. The V segment lost 7 bases and the J segment 0 bases; nucleotides outside the gene matches: 7. CDR3 length: 15 amino acids.

This clonotype appeared many times. The V call is TRBV7-6, the J call TRBJ2-1; the D is unclear. The CDR3 has 13 residues. Trimming removed 0 bases from V and 6 bases from J, with 6 bases in between. CDR1 SGHVS and CDR2 FNYEAQ come from the germline V gene. The CDR3 coding sequence is TGTGCCAGCAGCTTAGCTTTCCTCAATGAGCAGTTCTTC. Translating gives CASSLAFLNEQFF.

This clonotype was recorded only once. The chain recombines TRBV6-6 with TRBJ2-7; D might be TRBD2 (6 bases). The J call is doubtful: the DNA matches TRBJ2-1 better. Germline CDR1 MNHNY, CDR2 SVGAGI (reference sequence). This CDR3 comprises 13 residues. The CDR3 DNA sequence: TGTGCCAGCAGGCGGGACGCCTACAATGAGCAGTTCTTC. Translation gives CASRRDAYNEQFF.

The chain carries TRBV6-8 and TRBJ2-5; D is perhaps TRBD2 (7 bases). Trimming pared 9 bases from V and 5 bases from J, leaving 10 bases between. This CDR3 contains 11 residues. The germline V gene encodes CDR1 MNHGY and CDR2 SAAAGT. CDR3 in amino acids: CARRGGETQYF. The CDR3 DNA reads TGTGCCAGGAGGGGGGGGGAGACCCAGTACTTC.

At least ten counts were recorded for this clonotype. The chain links TRBV6-1 to TRBJ2-4, with TRBD1 matching over 9 bases. The end of the DNA is better explained by TRBJ2-7, so the J call may be wrong. The CDR3 is made up of 14 amino acids. Germline V gene sequence: CDR1 MNHNS, CDR2 SASEGT. Written as DNA, the CDR3 is TGTGCCAGCAGTGTAAGGGACAGGGTCTACGAGCAGTACTTC. Protein: CASSVRDRVYEQYF.

This chain joins TRBV10-2 and TRBJ2-3; D unresolved. The length of the CDR3 is 12 residues. The germline gives CDR1 WSHSY, CDR2 SAAADI. Trimming pared 5 bases from V and 2 bases from J, leaving 5 bases between. The CDR3 DNA sequence: TGCGCCAGCAGTCTCTACACAGATACGCAGTATTTT. Encoded protein: CASSLYTDTQYF.

As for this clonotype: A much bigger clone sits one base away, suggesting this may be a read error. The chain links TRBV6-1 to TRBJ2-6; D is ambiguous. Germline V gives CDR1 MNHNS, CDR2 SASEGT. This CDR3 has 15 amino acids. The germline V and J ends were trimmed by 4 bases and 4 bases, with 11 bases remaining between them. The CDR3 bases are TGTGCCAGCAGTGGAAGGGCGCGGGGGGCCAACGTCCTGACTTTC. It specifies CASSGRARGANVLTF.

The V and J genes are TRBV6-6 and TRBJ2-1; 9 bases line up with TRBD2. The germline V gene encodes CDR1 MNHNY and CDR2 SVGAGI (reference sequence). J gave up 3 bases and V 6 bases, and 0 bases lay outside the gene matches. This CDR3 is 13 amino acids long. CDR3 nucleotides: TGTGCCAGCAGACTAGCGGGCTACAATGAGCAGTTCTTC. It is translated as CASRLAGYNEQFF.